This note documents a single T cell receptor beta chain sequence. Taking its sample share into account, this clonotype is medium-sized (0.01 to 0.1%). There is no known antigen for this receptor. No base-level quality is on record; no much larger clone is a single base apart. The data derive from a study of CXCR3 chemokines and chemotherapy response in bladder cancer (dated by TCRdb to 2021 to 2024). Turning to the overall study: The study examined whether intratumoral CXCR3 chemokine system activity predicted chemotherapy response in human bladder cancer.

From cysteine to phenylalanine, the CDR3 is 11 amino acids long. The entry retains the CDR3 DNA only, 33 bases that are in frame from base 1. V and J are truncated by 2 bases and 2 bases respectively, leaving an intervening sequence of 0 bases. According to the germline V gene, CDR1 reads KGHSH and CDR2 reads LQKENI. Library preparation employed PCR. The sample was run on an Illumina HiSeq 2500. In TCRdb, the public reads were trimmed at Q25 with fastp and aligned with MiXCR, with productive beta chains retained. Each entry merges the rows of one CDR3 protein and shows their most common DNA and genes. Recorded for this sample are about 1,300 distinct CDR3 sequences; under 6.5% of them occurred a single time. The top ten clonotypes cover over 15% of the sample.

Specimen collection occurred from a patient whose treatment included neoadjuvant chemotherapy. The V gene is TRBV18 and the J gene is TRBJ1-1; the D gene assignment is ambiguous. The receptor comes from a human donor with bladder cancer that responded to neoadjuvant chemotherapy. The bases are TGTGCCAGCTCACCAAACACTGAAGCTTTCTTT. Translation gives CASSPNTEAFF.